The 25 T cell receptor beta chains given below trace back to one sample, sequenced in a study of a mutant IDH1 vaccine in newly diagnosed glioma. Time point: baseline, week 1 (first vaccination visit). The treatment was: pre-vaccination baseline after standard-of-care therapy. Profiled with immunoSEQ multiplex PCR; TCRdb holds only in-frame clones, not every one. The sample has 85,000 to 100,000 clones; approximately 90% are singletons. The sample in question was PBMCs, obtained from a glioma patient treated with radiotherapy, temozolomide or both. The receptors stem from a woman between 50 and 59 years old with glioma.

The rearrangement joins TRBV30 to TRBJ1-5; D not certain. The V end lost 0 bases, the J end lost 7 bases, and 10 bases lay between the germline ends. CDR1 is GTSNPN and CDR2 is SVGIG in the germline V gene (reference sequence). This CDR3 comprises 13 residues. The CDR3 here is CAWSVRVEQPQHF. The CDR3 region has the DNA TGTGCCTGGAGTGTACGGGTAGAACAGCCCCAGCATTTT.

On this clone itself: One end of the junction fails to match germline, which may point to a read error. The chain recombines TRBV6-5 with TRBJ2-7; the D gene could be TRBD1 or TRBD2 (5 bases each). CDR1 MNHEY and CDR2 SVGAGI come from the germline V gene. The CDR3 has 16 residues. The CDR3 coding sequence is TGTGCCAGCAGATACTTATGGGACGGCGACTCCTACGAGCAGTACTTC. This gives the protein CASRYLWDGDSYEQYF.

CDR3 DNA sequence: TGTGCCAGCAGCGAGCTAGCGGGAGGAGGTGAGACCCAGTACTTC. It encodes CASSELAGGGETQYF. The J gene is TRBJ2-5, the V gene TRBV9; the match to TRBD2 covers 11 bases. Germline V gene sequence: CDR1 SGDLS, CDR2 YYNGEE. Losses at the gene ends were 3 bases for V and 5 bases for J; bases not matched to a gene: 6. CDR3 size: 15 residues.

As to this clone: The germline gene is not matched at one end of the junction; a read error may be the cause. The chain joins TRBV6-4 to TRBJ2-3, with 8 bases aligning to TRBD2. The CDR3 is made up of 13 amino acids. CDR1 is MRHNA, CDR2 SNTAGT, per germline. The CDR3 is CASSGTSRDTQYF. The CDR3 region has the DNA TGTGCCAGCAGTGGGACTAGCAGAGATACGCAGTATTTT.

The rearrangement links TRBV5-4 to TRBJ1-4; D gene uncertain. This CDR3 has 15 residues. Trimming cost V 0 bases and J 8 bases, with 14 bases left between them. CDR1 and CDR2 from the germline V gene are SGHNT and YYREEE (reference sequence). The CDR3 protein is CASSLAGSLGEKLFF. For the CDR3, the DNA is TGTGCCAGCAGCTTGGCCGGCAGTCTGGGCGAAAAACTGTTTTTT. Complete variable domain (other parts from reference TRBV5-4 and TRBJ1-4): ETGVTQSPTHLIKTRGQQVTLRCSSQSGHNTVSWYQQALGQGPQFIFQYYREEENGRGNFPPRFSGLQFPNYSSELNVNALELDDSALYLCASSLAGSLGEKLFFGSGTQLSVL.

The genes are TRBV6-6 and TRBJ1-2; the D is unclear. Deletions cut 8 bases from V and 1 base from J, with 8 bases between. Germline CDR1 is MNHNY and CDR2 is SVGAGI (reference sequence). The CDR3 is 12 amino acids. The CDR3 protein is CASQQINYGYTF. Here the CDR3 DNA reads TGTGCCAGCCAACAGATTAACTATGGCTACACCTTC.

The chain is built from TRBV18 and TRBJ2-5; weak D call: TRBD2 (5 bases). Germline V CDR1 and CDR2: KGHSH, LQKENI. This CDR3 has 13 residues. V was trimmed by 2 bases and J by 3 bases, leaving 7 bases between them. The CDR3 here is CASSPEGKETQYF. The CDR3 DNA follows: TGTGCCAGCTCACCAGAGGGCAAAGAGACCCAGTACTTC.

The chain uses TRBV6-5 and TRBJ2-2; 8 nucleotides match TRBD1. Per the germline V gene, CDR1 is MNHEY and CDR2 is SVGAGI. The CDR3 length is 15 residues. V shed 7 bases and J 7 bases; nucleotides not matched to a gene: 11. The CDR3 DNA is TGTGCCAGCACCGACGACAGGGGAGCTGGCGGGGAGCTGTTTTTT. It yields the protein CASTDDRGAGGELFF.

The chain has TRBV27 and TRBJ1-6; the match to TRBD1 covers 7 bases. The CDR3 sequence is 14 residues long. After removal of 8 bases from V and 6 bases from J, the junction contained 7 bases not matched to a gene. Germline CDR1 reads MNHEY; CDR2 reads SMNVEV (reference sequence). The CDR3 sequence is CASATGAGNSPLHF. The CDR3 coding sequence is TGTGCCAGCGCCACAGGGGCTGGTAATTCACCCCTCCACTTT.

A single count supports this clone. The J gene is TRBJ1-4, the V gene TRBV21-1; the listed D gene, TRBD1, was not tested against the DNA. TRBV21-1 corresponds to a pseudogene. CDR3 length equals 15 residues. CDR3 sequence: CASSLRDRANEKLFF. Here the CDR3 DNA reads TGTGCCAGCAGCCTCCGGGACAGGGCTAATGAAAAACTGTTTTTT.

V and J are TRBV4-1 and TRBJ2-1; TRBD1 agrees at 7 bases. This CDR3 region has 16 residues. Germline trimming cut 3 bases from V and 0 bases from J; bases unmatched to any gene: 5. The germline V gene encodes CDR1 MGHRA and CDR2 YSYEKL. This CDR3 is CASSQGTASSYNEQFF. The CDR3 DNA reads as TGCGCCAGCAGCCAGGGGACAGCTTCCTCCTACAATGAGCAGTTCTTC.

This clone was observed once. The chain employs TRBV13 and TRBJ2-4, with D possibly matching TRBD2 (5 bases). CDR3 length: 15 residues. Germline CDR1 is PRHDT and CDR2 is FYEKMQ (reference sequence). The V gene lost 5 bases and the J gene lost 4 bases, with 15 bases spanning the gap. CDR3 DNA sequence: TGTGCCAGCAGCACCCGGACTTCATCGAAAAACATTCAGTACTTC. This sequence encodes CASSTRTSSKNIQYF.

The chain combines TRBV18 with TRBJ1-6, with 8 bases matching TRBD1. CDR1 is KGHSH, CDR2 LQKENI, per germline. CDR3 length: 18 residues. V trimming: 1 base; J trimming: 9 bases; junction bases outside the gene matches: 14. This CDR3 is CASSPRGHFRGQFSPLHF. Written as DNA, the CDR3 is TGTGCCAGCTCACCACGGGGACACTTCAGGGGGCAGTTTTCACCCCTCCACTTT.

This clone was counted once. The rearrangement joins TRBV19 to TRBJ1-4; D call uncertain. Trimming pared 5 bases from V and 2 bases from J, leaving 12 bases between. The CDR3 runs 15 residues. Germline V gene lookup returns CDR1 LNHDA and CDR2 SQIVND (reference sequence). The CDR3 region is CASSDRLRTNEKLFF. In DNA, the CDR3 is TGTGCCAGTAGTGACCGACTAAGGACTAATGAAAAACTGTTTTTT.

J is TRBJ2-3 and V is TRBV9, with D perhaps TRBD1 (5 bases). The germline V gene has CDR1 SGDLS and CDR2 YYNGEE. The CDR3 has 13 amino acids. V was cut by 3 bases and J by 1 base, with 6 bases left in between. The CDR3 nucleotides read TGTGCCAGCAGCGGGGGCGGCACAGATACGCAGTATTTT. Translation: CASSGGGTDTQYF.

The chain recombines TRBV5-5 with TRBJ1-1; D gene unclear. Trimming took 2 bases from V and 4 from J, leaving 9 bases between them. The CDR3 loop spans 13 amino acids. Germline V gene data show CDR1 as SGHKS and CDR2 as YYEKEE (reference sequence). CDR3 nucleotides: TGTGCCAGCAGCTTTCCCGAGATCACTGAAGCTTTCTTT. Translated: CASSFPEITEAFF.

The CDR3 spells CASSSGQGGYTF. The CDR3, as DNA: TGCGCCAGCAGCTCCGGACAGGGGGGTTACACCTTC. This sequence joins TRBV5-1 and TRBJ1-2; TRBD1 aligns across 10 bases. Germline CDR1 SGHRS, CDR2 YFSETQ. The CDR3 extends over 12 amino acids. Germline trimming cut 3 bases from V and 11 bases from J; bases unmatched to any gene: 4.

This clone is a singleton in its sample. The gene calls are TRBV4-1 and TRBJ1-4; 7 bases fit TRBD1. Germline loops: CDR1 MGHRA, CDR2 YSYEKL. V shed 4 bases and J 6 bases; nucleotides not matched to a gene: 8. CDR3 length: 15 amino acids. This CDR3 is CASSLGQASHEKLFF. The CDR3 bases are TGCGCCAGCAGCCTAGGACAGGCCTCCCATGAAAAACTGTTTTTT.

J is TRBJ2-5 and V is TRBV5-1; D uncertain. V gave up 7 bases and J gave up 5 bases, with 21 bases separating them. This CDR3 is built from 15 residues. Germline V gene data show CDR1 as SGHRS and CDR2 as YFSETQ. The CDR3 here is CASPPDAFPCETQYF. CDR3 nucleotide sequence: TGCGCCAGCCCCCCGGACGCGTTTCCCTGTGAGACCCAGTACTTC.

This chain links TRBV6-1 with TRBJ2-3, with TRBD2 as a possible D gene (6 bases). This CDR3 contains 17 residues. Germline CDR1 MNHNS, CDR2 SASEGT. The ends were cut back, 3 bases at V and 5 bases at J, with 21 bases in the middle. In DNA, the CDR3 is TGTGCCAGCAGTGAGGTGGCGGGAAATTTCCAGGGAGATACGCAGTATTTT. Amino acids: CASSEVAGNFQGDTQYF.

J is TRBJ2-7 and V is TRBV28; no clear D. Deletions cut 5 bases from V and 6 bases from J, with 11 bases between. This CDR3 has 12 amino acids. Looked up from germline, CDR1 is MDHEN and CDR2 is SYDVKM. The CDR3 region has the DNA TGTGCCAGCAGTCCCCGCGGATTCGAGCAGTACTTC. As protein: CASSPRGFEQYF.

Notes on this clone: One end of the junction does not line up with germline, which may come from a read error. This specimen includes other DNA sequences encoding the same CDR3. J is TRBJ1-1 and V is TRBV30, with 7 nucleotides matching TRBD1. The germline V gene has CDR1 GTSNPN and CDR2 SVGIG (reference sequence). This CDR3 is built from 16 residues. The CDR3 DNA sequence: TGTGCCTGGACGGGGGCCTACAGGGGAATCGTCACTGAGGCTTTCTTT. Its translation: CAWTGAYRGIVTEAFF.

The gene calls are TRBV28 and TRBJ2-2; D possibly corresponds to TRBD2 (6 bases). CDR1 and CDR2 from the germline V gene are MDHEN and SYDVKM. V lost 3 bases, J lost 5 bases, and 10 bases lay in between. CDR3 length equals 14 residues. CDR3 in amino acids: CASSFQGGTGELFF. CDR3 nucleotide sequence: TGTGCCAGCAGTTTCCAGGGAGGAACCGGGGAGCTGTTTTTT.

This sequence joins TRBV7-8 and TRBJ2-3, with 12 bases aligning to TRBD2. V lost 4 bases to trimming and J lost 5 bases; unmatched junction nucleotides: 7. The V gene's germline CDR1 is SGHVS and CDR2 FQNEAQ. The CDR3 is 16 residues long. CDR3 DNA sequence: TGTGCCAGCAGCTCGACTCTAGCGGGAGGGATAGATACGCAGTATTTT. Translating it yields CASSSTLAGGIDTQYF.

The gene calls are TRBV2 and TRBJ2-7; the D gene is possibly TRBD1 (6 bases). V lost 5 bases and J 6 bases, leaving 11 bases between the germline ends. Germline-derived CDR1 and CDR2 are SNHLY and FYNNEI. The CDR3 has 12 residues. CDR3 region: CASSFQGGEQYF. The DNA of the CDR3 is TGTGCCAGCAGTTTTCAAGGGGGCGAGCAGTACTTC.